A single sample is the source of the 14 T cell receptor beta chains below, sequenced in a study of blood T cell repertoires in COVID-19. Profiled with immunoSEQ multiplex PCR; TCRdb holds only in-frame clones, not every one. The sample includes roughly 120,000 clones, roughly 83% seen only once; the top ten take about 20%. Source material: peripheral blood. The receptor set was obtained from an older woman with acute or convalescent COVID-19.

J is TRBJ1-1 and V is TRBV5-1; unclear D gene. Trimming pared 4 bases from V and 4 bases from J, leaving 11 bases between. This CDR3 spans 13 amino acids. The germline gives CDR1 SGHRS, CDR2 YFSETQ. DNA of the CDR3: TGCGCCAGCAGCCGTGAGGGAGGCACTGAAGCTTTCTTT. Residues: CASSREGGTEAFF.

This clone has just a few counts. The chain has TRBV28 and TRBJ1-3; 9 bases map to TRBD1. After removal of 6 bases from V and 7 bases from J, the junction contained 10 bases not matched to a gene. CDR3 length: 15 amino acids. CDR1 and CDR2 from the germline V gene are MDHEN and SYDVKM. The CDR3 here is CASRGGQGRRNTIYF. In DNA form, the CDR3 reads TGTGCCAGCAGGGGTGGACAGGGGCGAAGGAACACCATATATTTT.

Notes on this clone: Additional DNA sequences in this sample encode the identical CDR3. The V gene is TRBV25-1, the J gene TRBJ2-1; 8 positions agree with TRBD2. After removal of 7 bases from V and 1 base from J, the junction contained 3 bases not matched to a gene. Germline V CDR1 and CDR2: MGHDK, SYGVNS. The CDR3 length is 14 residues. In nucleotides, the CDR3 is TGTGCCAGCACCCCGGGAGGGTCCTACAATGAGCAGTTCTTC. This codes for CASTPGGSYNEQFF.

The rearrangement links TRBV2 to TRBJ2-1; tentative D call: TRBD1 (7 bases). This CDR3 comprises 14 residues. The V end was cut by 5 bases, the J end by 10 bases, with 18 bases between. From germline, CDR1 is SNHLY and CDR2 FYNNEI. CDR3 DNA sequence: TGTGCCAGCAGTAGCGGGCCAGGGGGGACGGAGCAGTTCTTC. Its translation: CASSSGPGGTEQFF.

This rearrangement joins TRBV27 to TRBJ1-1; D call uncertain. This CDR3 region has 16 residues. CDR1 is MNHEY and CDR2 is SMNVEV in the germline V gene (reference sequence). The germline V and J ends were trimmed by 1 base and 2 bases, with 14 bases remaining between them. CDR3 nucleotide sequence: TGTGCCAGCAGTTTATTTCGGTCAGACACCAACACTGAAGCTTTCTTT. Its protein product is CASSLFRSDTNTEAFF.

The V call is TRBV7-3, the J call TRBJ2-3; 10 positions agree with TRBD2. From germline, CDR1 is SGHTA and CDR2 FQGTGA. The V segment lost 7 bases and the J segment 6 bases; nucleotides outside the gene matches: 10. This CDR3 is built from 15 residues. This chain's CDR3 is CASTQLAGPGDTQYF. The CDR3 coding sequence is TGTGCCAGCACTCAACTAGCGGGGCCGGGGGATACGCAGTATTTT.

The chain combines TRBV6-4 with TRBJ1-2; tentatively, D is TRBD1 (6 bases). Germline-derived CDR1 and CDR2 are MRHNA and SNTAGT. V lost 7 bases and J 7 bases, leaving 25 bases between the germline ends. This CDR3 spans 16 amino acids. This CDR3 is CASTRGWPDSWRGYTF. The CDR3 DNA reads as TGTGCCAGCACCCGAGGGTGGCCGGACAGTTGGCGTGGCTACACCTTC.

The CDR3 sequence is CASSYRQGGVDTEAFF. The CDR3 DNA follows: TGTGCCAGCAGTTACAGGCAAGGGGGAGTGGACACTGAAGCTTTCTTT. This rearrangement joins TRBV6-6 to TRBJ1-1, with D maybe TRBD1 (6 bases). CDR1 is MNHNY and CDR2 is SVGAGI in the germline V gene (reference sequence). CDR3 length: 16 amino acids. The germline V and J ends were trimmed by 2 bases and 3 bases, with 16 bases remaining between them.

There are a few counts of this clone. This sample includes further DNA sequences coding for the same CDR3. The chain carries TRBV18 and TRBJ1-2; D may be TRBD1 (6 bases). The CDR3 totals 16 residues. V was pared by 3 bases and J by 6 bases, with 20 bases between. Germline V gives CDR1 KGHSH, CDR2 LQKENI. For the CDR3, the DNA is TGTGCCAGCTCACCTCCCGGTGGGGGCGGGGGGGATGGCTACACCTTC. Translating gives CASSPPGGGGGDGYTF.

This clone has a single count. This sequence joins TRBV6-1 and TRBJ2-2; D ambiguous. Looked up from germline, CDR1 is MNHNS and CDR2 is SASEGT. The CDR3 runs to 14 residues. Trimming left V 2 bases short and J 7 bases short, with 11 bases between. This CDR3 is CASSERSDGGELFF. Written as DNA, the CDR3 is TGTGCCAGCAGTGAAAGAAGCGACGGCGGGGAGCTGTTTTTT.

The CDR3: CASSPHPTSGTANTEAFF. CDR3 sequence (DNA): TGTGCCAGCAGCCCCCACCCCACCTCCGGGACAGCGAACACTGAAGCTTTCTTT. This chain joins TRBV5-4 and TRBJ1-1; TRBD1 aligns across 7 bases. With 4 bases clipped from V and 1 base from J, the junction kept 16 bases outside the gene matches. Germline CDR1 is SGHNT and CDR2 is YYREEE (reference sequence). CDR3 size: 18 residues.

The J gene is TRBJ2-1, the V gene TRBV21-1; TRBD2 is the table's D call, not checked against the DNA. TRBV21-1 is designated a pseudogene. The CDR3 runs to 11 residues. The chain's CDR3 is CASSRVHEQFF. The CDR3 DNA reads TGTGCCAGCAGCCGGGTCCATGAGCAGTTCTTC.

This chain connects TRBV24-1 to TRBJ2-6; 8 bases agree with TRBD1. Per the germline V gene, CDR1 is KGHDR and CDR2 is SFDVKD. The V segment lost 7 bases and the J segment 1 base; nucleotides outside the gene matches: 8. The length of the CDR3 is 17 residues. The CDR3 sequence is CATSATRQGSGANVLTF. Written as DNA, the CDR3 is TGTGCCACCAGCGCTACCCGACAGGGGTCTGGGGCCAACGTCCTGACTTTC.

The rearrangement links TRBV27 to TRBJ2-7, with a weak D call TRBD1 (6 bases). Germline values: CDR1 MNHEY, CDR2 SMNVEV (reference sequence). The CDR3 is made up of 14 amino acids. With 6 bases removed from V and 5 bases from J, the gap between germline ends came to 17 bases. This chain's CDR3 is CASRRLGGVNEQYF. The CDR3 DNA follows: TGTGCCAGCAGACGCCTAGGGGGAGTCAACGAGCAGTACTTC.